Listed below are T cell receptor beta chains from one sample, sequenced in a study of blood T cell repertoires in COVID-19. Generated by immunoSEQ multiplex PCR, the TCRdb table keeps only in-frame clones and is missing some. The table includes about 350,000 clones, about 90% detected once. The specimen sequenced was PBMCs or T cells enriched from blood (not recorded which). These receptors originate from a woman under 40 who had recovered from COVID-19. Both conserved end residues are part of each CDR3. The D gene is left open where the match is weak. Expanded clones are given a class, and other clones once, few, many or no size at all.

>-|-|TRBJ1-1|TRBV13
CASKGDMNTEAFF
TGTGCCAGCAAGGGAGACATGAACACTGAAGCTTTCTTT
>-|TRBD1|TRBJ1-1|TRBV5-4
CASSEQGASSTEAFF
TGTGCCAGCAGCGAACAGGGGGCGAGCTCCACTGAAGCTTTCTTT
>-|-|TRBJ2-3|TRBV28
CASSRLLGVGDTQYF
TGTGCCAGCAGCCGACTCTTGGGAGTGGGAGATACGCAGTATTTT
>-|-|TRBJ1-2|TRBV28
CASSFQSPQIIYGYTF
TGTGCCAGCAGTTTTCAGTCCCCACAGATAATCTATGGCTACACCTTC
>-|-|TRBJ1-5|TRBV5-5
CASSSSWTSSQPQHF
TGTGCCAGCAGTTCGAGCTGGACATCTAGTCAGCCCCAGCATTTT
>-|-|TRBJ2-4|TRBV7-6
CASSPILQGAKNIQYF
TGTGCCAGCAGCCCGATTCTGCAGGGTGCCAAAAACATTCAGTACTTC
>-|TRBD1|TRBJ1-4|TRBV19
CATGTTGGFGEKLFF
TGTGCCACGGGGACGACAGGGGGTTTTGGTGAAAAACTGTTTTTT
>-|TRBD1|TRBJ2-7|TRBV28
CASKGQGIPPFTYEQYF
TGTGCCAGCAAGGGACAGGGTATTCCCCCCTTTACCTACGAGCAGTACTTC
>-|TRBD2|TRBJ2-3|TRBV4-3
CASSQWASGDSDTQYF
TGCGCCAGCAGCCAGTGGGCTAGCGGGGACTCAGATACGCAGTATTTT
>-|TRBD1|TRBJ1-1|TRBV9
CASSSIPGGEAFF
TGTGCCAGCAGCTCAATTCCAGGGGGCGAAGCTTTCTTT
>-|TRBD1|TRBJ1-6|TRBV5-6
CASSQGQFYNSPLHF
TGTGCCAGCAGCCAGGGACAGTTTTATAATTCACCCCTCCACTTT
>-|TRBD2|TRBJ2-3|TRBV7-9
CASSLVLAGGNTDTQYF
TGTGCCAGCAGCTTAGTCCTAGCGGGGGGTAACACAGATACGCAGTATTTT
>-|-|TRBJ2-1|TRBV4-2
CASSQIAKRGFTSSNYNEQFF
TGTGCCAGCAGCCAAATCGCGAAAAGGGGCTTCACCAGTTCTAACTACAATGAGCAGTTCTTC
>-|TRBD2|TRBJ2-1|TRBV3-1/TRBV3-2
CASSPSLAGGRSYNEQFF
TGTGCCAGCAGCCCGAGCCTAGCGGGGGGCCGATCCTACAATGAGCAGTTCTTC
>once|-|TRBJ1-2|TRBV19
CASNPGREYGYTF
TGTGCCAGTAACCCGGGGAGGGAATATGGCTACACCTTC
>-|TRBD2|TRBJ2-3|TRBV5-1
CASSLEAGGSTDTQYF
TGCGCCAGCAGCTTGGAGGCGGGGGGCAGCACAGATACGCAGTATTTT
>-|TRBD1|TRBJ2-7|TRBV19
CASSSSDRGYEQYF
TGTGCCAGTAGTTCATCGGACAGGGGCTACGAGCAGTACTTC
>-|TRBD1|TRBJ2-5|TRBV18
CASSPPETGRQETQYF
TGTGCCAGCTCACCACCAGAGACAGGGAGACAAGAGACCCAGTACTTC
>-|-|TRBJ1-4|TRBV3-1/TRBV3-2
CASSRVSTNEKLFF
TGTGCCAGCAGTCGAGTTTCAACTAATGAAAAACTGTTTTTT
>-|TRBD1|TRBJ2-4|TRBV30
CAFLRWDTGTGADIQYF
TGTGCCTTCCTACGTTGGGATACCGGGACAGGAGCGGACATTCAGTACTTC
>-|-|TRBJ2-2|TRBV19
CASSIGSMNTGELFF
TGTGCCAGTAGCATAGGGAGTATGAACACCGGGGAGCTGTTTTTT
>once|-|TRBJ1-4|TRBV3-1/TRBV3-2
CASSQDTGIATNEKLFF
TGTGCCAGCAGCCAAGATACAGGGATCGCAACTAATGAAAAACTGTTTTTT
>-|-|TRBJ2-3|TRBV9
CASSASSDTQYF
TGTGCCAGCAGCGCCTCCTCAGATACGCAGTATTTT
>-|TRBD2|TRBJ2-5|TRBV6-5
CAGTSGGDQETQYF
TGTGCCGGAACTAGCGGGGGGGATCAAGAGACCCAGTACTTC
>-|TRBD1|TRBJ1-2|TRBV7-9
CASSPGGRDRHYGYTF
TGTGCCAGCAGCCCCGGTGGCAGGGACAGGCACTATGGCTACACCTTC
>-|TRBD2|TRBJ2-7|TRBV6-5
CASSYSAGLAGEQYF
TGTGCCAGCAGTTACTCCGCGGGACTAGCGGGTGAGCAGTACTTC
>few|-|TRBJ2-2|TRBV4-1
CASSQESPRGRTGELFF
TGCGCCAGCAGCCAAGAATCCCCCAGGGGGAGGACCGGGGAGCTGTTTTTT
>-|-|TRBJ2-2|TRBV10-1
CASRPDYSGELFF
TGCGCCAGCAGGCCGGACTACTCCGGGGAGCTGTTTTTT
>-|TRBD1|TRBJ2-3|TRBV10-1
CASSEGGQGTDTQYF
TGCGCCAGCAGTGAGGGGGGACAGGGGACAGATACGCAGTATTTT
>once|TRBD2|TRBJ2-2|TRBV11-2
CASSLDRGANTGELFF
TGTGCCAGCAGCTTAGACCGGGGGGCGAACACCGGGGAGCTGTTTTTT
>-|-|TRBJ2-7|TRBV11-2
CASSLESPEQYF
TGTGCCAGCAGCTTAGAAAGCCCCGAGCAGTACTTC
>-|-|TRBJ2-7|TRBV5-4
CASSLAGVYRNEQYF
TGTGCCAGCAGCTTGGCCGGGGTATACCGAAACGAGCAGTACTTC
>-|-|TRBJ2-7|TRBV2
CASSLQDYEQYF
TGTGCCAGCAGTCTACAGGACTACGAGCAGTACTTC
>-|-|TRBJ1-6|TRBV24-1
CATSDLNGEGSPLHF
TGTGCCACCAGTGATCTTAATGGGGAGGGCTCACCCCTCCACTTT
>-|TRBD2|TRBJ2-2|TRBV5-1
CASSQPMGLAGRTGELFF
TGCGCCAGCAGCCAGCCTATGGGACTAGCGGGACGCACCGGGGAGCTGTTTTTT
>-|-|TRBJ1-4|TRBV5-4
CASSLGQAGTNEKLFF
TGTGCCAGCAGCTTGGGACAGGCCGGGACTAATGAAAAACTGTTTTTT
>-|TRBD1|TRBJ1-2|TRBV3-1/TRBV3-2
CASSPDRDGYTF
TGTGCCAGCAGCCCGGACAGGGACGGCTACACCTTC
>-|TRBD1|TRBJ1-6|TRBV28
CASSLPDPWAGGSNSPLHF
TGTGCCAGCAGTTTGCCGGACCCCTGGGCAGGGGGCTCGAATTCACCCCTCCACTTT
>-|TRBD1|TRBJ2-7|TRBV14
CASLLLRDRTLFWHEQYF
TGTGCCAGCCTCCTCCTCCGGGACAGGACCCTCTTTTGGCACGAGCAGTACTTC
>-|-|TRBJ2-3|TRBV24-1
CATSDLGFGGDTQYF
TGTGCCACCAGTGATTTGGGTTTTGGGGGCGATACGCAGTATTTT
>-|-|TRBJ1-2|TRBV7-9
CASSLGPGNYGYTF
TGTGCCAGCAGCCTGGGCCCAGGGAACTATGGCTACACCTTC
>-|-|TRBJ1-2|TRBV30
CAWSGSQKYGYTF
TGTGCCTGGAGTGGTAGTCAAAAATATGGCTACACCTTC
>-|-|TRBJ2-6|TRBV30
CALTGQSGANVLTF
TGTGCCTTGACAGGTCAATCAGGGGCCAACGTCCTGACTTTC
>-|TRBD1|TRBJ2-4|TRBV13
CASSSLNRGLAKNIQYF
TGTGCCAGCAGCTCCTTAAACAGGGGGCTAGCCAAAAACATTCAGTACTTC
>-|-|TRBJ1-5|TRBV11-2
CASSFGGRDNQPQHF
TGTGCCAGCAGCTTCGGGGGGCGTGACAATCAGCCCCAGCATTTT
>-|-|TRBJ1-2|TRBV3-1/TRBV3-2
CASSANEDYGYTF
TGTGCCAGCAGCGCCAACGAGGACTATGGCTACACCTTC
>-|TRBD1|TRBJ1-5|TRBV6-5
CASSSSGGGNQPQHF
TGTGCCAGCAGTTCCTCAGGGGGAGGGAATCAGCCCCAGCATTTT
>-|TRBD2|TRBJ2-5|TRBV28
CASSSSESGGDKETQYF
TGTGCCAGCAGTTCCTCCGAAAGCGGGGGGGACAAAGAGACCCAGTACTTC
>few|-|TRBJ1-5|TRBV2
CASKWQNNQPQHF
TGTGCCAGCAAGTGGCAGAACAATCAGCCCCAGCATTTT
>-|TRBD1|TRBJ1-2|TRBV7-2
CASSLQGQGHGYTF
TGTGCCAGCAGCCTCCAAGGACAGGGGCATGGCTACACCTTC
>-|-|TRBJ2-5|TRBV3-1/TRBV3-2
CASSPPWGRGMETQYF
TGTGCCAGCAGCCCCCCTTGGGGCAGGGGAATGGAGACCCAGTACTTC
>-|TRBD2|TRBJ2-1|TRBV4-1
CASSQDPAGGLVISDEQFF
TGCGCCAGCAGCCAAGATCCAGCGGGGGGGCTGGTGATCAGCGATGAGCAGTTCTTC
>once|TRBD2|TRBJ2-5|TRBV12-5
CASGFGSGGSETQYF
TGTGCTAGTGGTTTCGGTAGCGGGGGATCAGAGACCCAGTACTTC
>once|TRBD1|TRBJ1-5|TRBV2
CASRGPGTGGNQPQHF
TGTGCCAGCAGGGGGCCGGGGACAGGGGGTAATCAGCCCCAGCATTTT
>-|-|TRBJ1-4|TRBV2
CASSRPELNEKLFF
TGTGCCAGCAGCCGCCCGGAGCTTAATGAAAAACTGTTTTTT